The rows below give T cell receptor beta chains drawn from one sample of a study of OX40 agonist ivuxolimab in advanced cancers. TCRdb's copy holds only in-frame clones and misses some; the assay was immunoSEQ multiplex PCR. The sample lists about 25,000 clones; around 85% were seen once. The sample in question was CD4+ or CD8+ T cells sorted from blood, obtained in a trial of the OX40 agonist ivuxolimab. These receptors were obtained from an adult with an advanced solid tumor such as melanoma, head and neck, liver or kidney cancer. Each CDR3 is given with its conserved first and last residue. D genes are given only for firm matches. Expanded clones get a size class; other rows say once, few or many, or leave the size out.

14,TRBJ2-5,TRBV9,-,-,CASSVGDFQETQYF,TGTGCCAGCAGCGTAGGGGACTTCCAAGAGACCCAGTACTTC
13,TRBJ2-7,TRBV4-2,-,TRBD1,CASSPPGQVEQYF,TGTGCCAGCAGCCCCCCCGGACAGGTCGAGCAGTACTTC
15,TRBJ2-5,TRBV5-1,-,TRBD1,CASSWTGGEQETQYF,TGCGCCAGCAGCTGGACAGGGGGCGAACAAGAGACCCAGTACTTC
15,TRBJ1-3,TRBV29-1,-,-,CSVEDWTGSGNTIYF,TGCAGCGTTGAAGATTGGACCGGCTCTGGAAACACCATATATTTT
14,TRBJ2-3,TRBV6-1,-,TRBD2,CASIAGGPTDTQYF,TGTGCCAGCATTGCGGGGGGTCCCACAGATACGCAGTATTTT
15,TRBJ2-1,TRBV28,-,TRBD2,CASSSGLAEYNEQFF,TGTGCCAGCAGTTCTGGACTAGCGGAGTACAATGAGCAGTTCTTC
12,TRBJ2-2,TRBV6-6,-,-,CASSYGSGELFF,TGTGCCAGCAGTTACGGGTCCGGGGAGCTGTTTTTT
12,TRBJ1-2,TRBV29-1,-,TRBD1,CSASETGSGNTF,TGCAGCGCCTCTGAGACAGGGAGCGGTAACACCTTC
17,TRBJ2-7,TRBV4-1,-,TRBD2,CASSQDERLAGIYEQYF,TGCGCCAGCAGCCAAGATGAAAGGCTAGCGGGGATCTACGAGCAGTACTTC
14,TRBJ2-7,TRBV2,-,TRBD1,CATGATGGAGEQYF,TGTGCCACGGGAGCGACAGGGGGCGCGGGGGAGCAGTACTTC
15,TRBJ2-5,TRBV27,once,-,CASSLKVQGQETQYF,TGTGCCAGCAGTTTAAAGGTACAAGGCCAAGAGACCCAGTACTTC
15,TRBJ1-4,TRBV4-2,-,TRBD1,CASSQDEGAGEKLFF,TGTGCCAGCAGCCAAGATGAGGGGGCAGGTGAAAAACTGTTTTTT
15,TRBJ2-7,TRBV7-8,-,-,CASSLTGKGSYEQYF,TGTGCCAGCAGCTTAACTGGAAAGGGGTCCTACGAGCAGTACTTC
12,TRBJ2-1,TRBV7-2,once,-,CASSLVLSEQFF,TGTGCCAGCAGCTTAGTGCTGAGTGAGCAGTTCTTC
15,TRBJ1-2,TRBV7-9,-,TRBD1,CASGDSFSANYGYTF,TGTGCCAGCGGGGACAGTTTCTCAGCTAACTATGGCTACACCTTC
15,TRBJ1-2,TRBV27,many,TRBD1,CASSFGQGLNYGYTF,TGTGCCAGCAGTTTCGGACAGGGCCTGAACTATGGCTACACCTTC
12,TRBJ2-3,TRBV11-2,-,-,CASSHYTDTQYF,TGTGCCAGCAGCCACTACACAGATACGCAGTATTTT
16,TRBJ2-5,TRBV4-1,-,-,CASSQESGYVGETQYF,TGCGCCAGCAGCCAAGAATCAGGATATGTCGGAGAGACCCAGTACTTC
15,TRBJ2-7,TRBV5-1,-,TRBD2,CASSSALAGRGEQYF,TGCGCCAGCAGCTCCGCCCTAGCGGGACGTGGCGAGCAGTACTTC
13,TRBJ2-7,TRBV19,-,TRBD1,CASSPQGAYEQYF,TGTGCCAGTAGCCCTCAGGGGGCCTACGAGCAGTACTTC
15,TRBJ2-1,TRBV15,-,-,CATSRSRGSYNEQFF,TGTGCCACCAGCAGGTCCAGGGGTTCCTACAATGAGCAGTTCTTC
11,TRBJ1-1,TRBV5-1,-,-,CASSLQGEAFF,TGCGCCAGCAGCCTACAGGGTGAAGCTTTCTTT
11,TRBJ1-1,TRBV20-1,-,-,CSARTSAEAFF,TGCAGTGCTAGAACGAGTGCTGAAGCTTTCTTT
13,TRBJ2-5,TRBV7-8,-,TRBD2,CASRVGGEETQYF,TGTGCCAGCAGAGTGGGAGGGGAAGAGACCCAGTACTTC
14,TRBJ1-4,TRBV7-9,-,TRBD1,CASRPGGADEKLFF,TGTGCCAGCAGGCCAGGGGGCGCAGATGAAAAACTGTTTTTT
14,TRBJ1-2,TRBV4-2,-,-,CASSQAGVGDGYTF,TGTGCCAGCAGCCAAGCGGGGGTGGGGGATGGCTACACCTTC
14,TRBJ1-1,TRBV19,-,-,CASTPRAGGTEAFF,TGTGCCAGTACCCCAAGGGCGGGTGGCACTGAAGCTTTCTTT
16,TRBJ2-3,TRBV6-1,-,-,CASSEAAGEGTDTQYF,TGTGCCAGCAGTGAAGCAGCGGGCGAGGGCACAGATACGCAGTATTTT
14,TRBJ2-7,TRBV30,-,-,CAWSLLAPNYEQYF,TGTGCCTGGAGCCTCCTAGCGCCGAACTACGAGCAGTACTTC
15,TRBJ2-2,TRBV9,-,TRBD2,CASSLRGGGTGELFF,TGTGCCAGCAGCTTGCGGGGGGGCGGCACCGGGGAGCTGTTTTTT
15,TRBJ1-5,TRBV19,-,-,CASSIRAGEGQPQHF,TGTGCCAGTAGTATCCGGGCAGGGGAGGGCCAGCCCCAGCATTTT
13,TRBJ2-7,TRBV28,-,-,CASRVPMSYEQYF,TGCGCCAGCAGGGTTCCGATGTCCTACGAGCAGTACTTC
13,TRBJ2-7,TRBV27,-,-,CASSLGQVGEQYF,TGTGCCAGCAGCTTAGGGCAGGTGGGCGAGCAGTACTTC
15,TRBJ1-5,TRBV11-2,once,-,CASSPGDLGNQPQHF,TGTGCCAGCAGCCCAGGGGATTTGGGCAATCAGCCCCAGCATTTT
14,TRBJ2-2,TRBV9,once,-,CASSVPHEGGELFF,TGTGCCAGCAGCGTACCTCACGAGGGGGGGGAGCTGTTTTTT
15,TRBJ1-1,TRBV19,-,TRBD1,CASSVGTGGNTEAFF,TGTGCCAGTAGTGTTGGGACAGGGGGGAACACTGAAGCTTTCTTT
19,TRBJ2-1,TRBV2,once,TRBD1,CASSGGTGGSGRVYNEQFF,TGTGCCAGCAGTGGGGGGACAGGGGGCAGCGGGCGGGTCTACAATGAGCAGTTCTTC
14,TRBJ1-1,TRBV10-2,-,TRBD1,CASLLGTGVTEAFF,TGCGCCAGCCTCTTGGGGACAGGGGTCACTGAAGCTTTCTTT
14,TRBJ2-7,TRBV27,-,TRBD1,CASSEGQGGYEQYF,TGTGCCAGCAGTGAGGGACAGGGAGGCTACGAGCAGTACTTC
15,TRBJ1-1,TRBV6-5,once,-,CASSYSPAPNTEAFF,TGTGCCAGCAGTTACTCGCCAGCCCCGAACACTGAAGCTTTCTTT
18,TRBJ2-1,TRBV18,-,TRBD2,CASSPKDLAGDAYNEQFF,TGTGCCAGCTCACCGAAGGATTTAGCGGGGGACGCCTACAATGAGCAGTTCTTC